The TCR beta chain under discussion was sequenced for a study of blood T cell repertoires in COVID-19 (dated by TCRdb to about 2020). In terms of the full investigation: Samples from collaborators originated in the United States, Italy and Spain and spanned both the acute and convalescent phases of COVID-19. The material from the prospective study consisted of cDNA or gDNA derived from T cells, B-cell-depleted T cells, or PBMCs. Subjects who had been exposed to COVID-19, were actively infected with it, or had recovered from it provided the deeply sampled blood TCRbeta repertoires that made up the dataset. The repertoires were made available in a free public database intended to serve as a resource for research on the immune response to SARS-CoV-2. The samples were drawn from the first 160 participants of the ongoing ImmuneRACE study and from about 1,200 subjects provided by 6 global collaborators. A de-identified subject ID, COVID-19 status, age in years and sex were almost always included in the sample metadata. Where HLA class I and class II types were available, the types were taken from metadata supplied by the sample provider, not from assay-based typing. What the authors observed across the whole study: The amount of clinical and demographic metadata varied by source and participant and was provided uncurated.

To note about this clone: Its antigen remains undetermined. The input lacks base qualities; no much larger clone sits a single base away.

The immunoSEQ Assay, a bias-controlled multiplex PCR, was used to amplify TCRbeta CDR3 regions from genomic DNA. Processing in the source paper ran as follows. The number of nucleated cells in each sample was estimated by amplification of reference gene primers within the assay. To quantify the absolute abundance of each unique TCRbeta CDR3 rearrangement, sequence reads were collapsed and filtered. For each sample, productive Simpson clonality was calculated as the square root of Simpson's diversity index across productive rearrangements. TCRdb took this table from immuneACCESS and kept in-frame rearrangements with V and J called. Such tables lack part of the clones; where checked against another copy, unresolved V genes explain under half of the gap, and the rest is unexplained. V, J and clone size derive from that table, while D and trimming were established from the DNA sequence. In all, the sample holds approximately 200,000 clones, and more than 75% of those were seen once. 7% to 8.5% of the sample comes from the top ten.

Participants in the prospective study were aged roughly 18 to 100 years, lived in 20 to 30 United States geographic areas, and enrolled through a virtual design. In the prospective study, cohorts were assigned on the basis of participant-reported clinical history obtained from a screening survey and a study questionnaire. Each participant in the prospective study had whole blood, serum and a nasopharyngeal or oropharyngeal swab collected by mobile phlebotomists. Additional blood draws and questionnaires over an approximately 2-month period could optionally be provided by prospective study participants. Blood samples from the prospective study were shipped frozen or at room temperature prior to DNA extraction. Sample: PBMCs or T cells enriched from blood (not recorded which). This receptor was identified in a woman aged 40 to 50 with acute COVID-19.

The CDR3 corresponds to CASSYSWHTGELFF. The sequence in DNA is TGTGCCAGCAGTTACTCATGGCACACCGGGGAGCTGTTTTTT. The V and J genes are TRBV6-5 and TRBJ2-2; a confident D gene designation cannot be given. According to the germline V gene, CDR1 reads MNHEY and CDR2 reads SVGAGI. The CDR3 holds 14 amino acids from the cysteine to the phenylalanine. The CDR3 DNA has 42 bases and is translated from base 1. The junction carries 5 bases between V and J, which are trimmed by 0 bases and 3 bases respectively.